These T cell receptor beta chains were read from a single sample in a study of blood T cell repertoires in COVID-19. Sequenced by immunoSEQ multiplex PCR; TCRdb stores in-frame clones only, minus some. The sample includes 350,000 to 550,000 clones, about 85% seen only once; the top ten take under 2.5%. The source material was PBMCs or T cells enriched from blood (not recorded which). The origin of the receptors is a woman between 18 and 29 years old with acute COVID-19. Both conserved end residues are part of each CDR3. For some rows the clone size is stated as once, few or many, or as a class when expanded; others skip it.

V gene	J gene	clone size	CDR3 protein
TRBV2	TRBJ1-2	.	CACHREGYGYTF
TRBV27	TRBJ1-2	.	CASSSPGFGYTF
TRBV6-4	TRBJ2-1	.	CASSDSTSGNNEQFF
TRBV18	TRBJ2-7	.	CASSPGLPTYEQYF
TRBV4-3	TRBJ2-2	.	CASSQWSGSTGELFF
TRBV24-1	TRBJ2-3	few	CATSDWTSARDTQYF
TRBV5-6	TRBJ2-7	.	CASSPGQGIYEQYF
TRBV5-4	TRBJ2-7	.	CASSQRQGGHEQYF
TRBV10-3	TRBJ2-7	.	CAISDGTTYEQYF
TRBV29-1	TRBJ1-1	.	CSAGDRGNTEAFF
TRBV5-1	TRBJ2-7	.	CASSTRASSYEQYF
TRBV9	TRBJ2-7	.	CASSVGSSGGNEQYF
TRBV23-1	TRBJ2-7	once	CASTPKGHLYEQYF
TRBV19	TRBJ1-2	.	CASSIRTPLGYTF
TRBV7-3	TRBJ2-5	.	CASSSSGARFETQYF
TRBV30	TRBJ1-4	few	CARDRVGEKLFF
TRBV30	TRBJ2-7	.	CAWSSGLAGVGLEQYF
TRBV4-1	TRBJ1-1	.	CASSRTWTDEAFF
TRBV10-3	TRBJ1-2	.	CAISQGQGLEGYTF
TRBV5-1	TRBJ1-5	.	CASAKTGEGNQPQHF
TRBV29-1	TRBJ1-5	few	CSVQNSNQPQHF
TRBV18	TRBJ2-7	once	CASSPGSSYEQYF
TRBV4-2	TRBJ1-1	.	CASSPRTGLDTEAFF
TRBV7-9	TRBJ2-2	once	CASSLRGSLNTGELFF
TRBV9	TRBJ1-3	.	CASSVGQGGNTIYF
TRBV18	TRBJ2-5	once	CASSPRGTSGIETQYF
TRBV6-2/TRBV6-3	TRBJ1-5	.	CASSRDNNSNQPQHF
TRBV15	TRBJ2-3	few	CATSRDSFQAGSASTDTQYF
TRBV6-1	TRBJ1-5	few	CASSPTGVNQPQHF
TRBV7-9	TRBJ2-4	.	CASSEGLGYIQYF
TRBV10-3	TRBJ1-1	.	CATALGYQGKPTMNTEAFF
TRBV3-1/TRBV3-2	TRBJ1-2	once	CASSTTSGTGFYGYTF
TRBV12-5	TRBJ2-7	.	CASGLESGGTGQYF
TRBV5-1	TRBJ2-7	few	CASSPQGLAVDEQYF
TRBV11-2	TRBJ2-3	.	CASSPGDTDTQYF
TRBV6-6	TRBJ1-2	.	CASSQRQGNSFPGGYTF
TRBV14	TRBJ1-2	.	CASSQGVRGSANYGYTF
TRBV7-8	TRBJ1-1	few	CASSPRVDTEAFF
TRBV6-5	TRBJ1-5	.	CASSRQVGNQPQHF
TRBV11-2	TRBJ1-2	.	CASSLDAGYYGYTF
TRBV4-2	TRBJ2-7	once	CASSQVSGTGTYEQYF
TRBV28	TRBJ2-4	.	CASSFTGQGYIQYF